Shown below are 30 T cell receptor beta chains from a single sample sequenced in a study of blood T cell repertoires in COVID-19. The method was immunoSEQ multiplex PCR; TCRdb's version includes in-frame clones alone and lacks a portion of them. The table includes some 130,000 clones, around nine tenths detected once. Sequences were obtained from peripheral blood. The receptors derive from a man aged 55 to 70 with COVID-19, enrolled during active disease.

The rearrangement uses TRBV7-2 and TRBJ2-7; D remains unclear. Germline V gives CDR1 SGHTA, CDR2 FQGNSA. CDR3 length equals 14 residues. V was shortened by 1 base and J by 0 bases, with 7 bases between the two germline ends. The CDR3 reads CASSLVVSSYEQYF. The CDR3 region has the DNA TGTGCCAGCAGCTTAGTGGTCAGCTCCTACGAGCAGTACTTC.

This clone was recorded a few times. This chain uses TRBV14 with TRBJ1-2; TRBD1 aligns across 8 bases. The V segment lost 1 base and the J segment 5 bases; nucleotides outside the gene matches: 3. This CDR3 has 14 amino acids. In germline, CDR1 is SGHDN, CDR2 FVKESK. As DNA, the CDR3 is TGTGCCAGCAGCCAAGTGGGGACAGGATATGGCTACACCTTC. Protein: CASSQVGTGYGYTF.

This chain uses TRBV6-2 or TRBV6-3 with TRBJ2-5, with TRBD2 matching 11 bases. Germline CDR1 and CDR2: MNHEY and SVGEGT. The CDR3 runs to 14 residues. The V gene end was trimmed by 5 bases and the J gene end by 9 bases; junction bases not matched to a gene: 8. CDR3 loop: CASSHSGGAEPQYF. For the CDR3, the DNA is TGTGCCAGCAGTCATAGCGGGGGGGCGGAGCCCCAGTACTTC.

This chain links TRBV7-3 with TRBJ2-2; TRBD1 matches at 10 bases. This CDR3 contains 14 residues. Germline CDR1 and CDR2: SGHTA and FQGTGA. The V segment lost 5 bases and the J segment 5 bases; nucleotides outside the gene matches: 2. Here the CDR3 reads CASSPDRGTGELFF. The DNA for the CDR3 is TGTGCCAGCAGCCCGGACAGGGGGACCGGGGAGCTGTTTTTT.

V is TRBV6-5 and J is TRBJ1-4, with 11 bases that match TRBD1. The CDR3 length is 15 residues. Germline V CDR1 and CDR2: MNHEY, SVGAGI. Germline trimming cut 6 bases from V and 5 bases from J; bases unmatched to any gene: 5. This CDR3 reads CASRADRGRNEKLFF. For the CDR3, the DNA is TGTGCCAGCAGGGCGGACAGGGGGCGCAATGAAAAACTGTTTTTT.

The rearrangement joins TRBV6-2 or TRBV6-3 to TRBJ2-3; 12 nucleotides match TRBD2. The CDR3 extends over 15 amino acids. The V gene's germline CDR1 is MNHEY and CDR2 SVGEGT. With 5 bases clipped from V and 2 bases from J, the junction kept 2 bases outside the gene matches. The CDR3 region has the DNA TGTGCCAGCAGTAGACTAGCGGGGGTCACAGATACGCAGTATTTT. It translates to CASSRLAGVTDTQYF.

The chain couples TRBV6-6 to TRBJ1-6; 9 positions agree with TRBD1. The CDR3 loop spans 14 amino acids. J lost 9 bases, V lost 6 bases, and 6 bases had no gene match. CDR1 MNHNY and CDR2 SVGAGI come from the germline V gene (reference sequence). The CDR3 loop is CASSQGQGGSPLHF. For the CDR3, the DNA is TGTGCCAGCAGCCAGGGACAGGGAGGTTCACCCCTCCACTTT.

The rearrangement uses TRBV19 and TRBJ2-3; 9 nucleotides align to TRBD2. J gave up 4 bases and V 6 bases, and 2 bases lay outside the gene matches. The CDR3 length is 13 residues. Looked up from germline, CDR1 is LNHDA and CDR2 is SQIVND (reference sequence). In nucleotides, the CDR3 is TGTGCCAGTAGGGCGGGGGGGGCAGATACGCAGTATTTT. Translating gives CASRAGGADTQYF.

V gene TRBV15 combines with J gene TRBJ1-5, with a tentative D call TRBD1 (6 bases). This CDR3 has 18 amino acids. CDR1 is LNHNV and CDR2 is YYDKDF in the germline V gene (reference sequence). Deletions cut 5 bases from V and 0 bases from J, with 20 bases between. CDR3 nucleotides: TGTGCCACCAGCTTCCTACAGGGCCCGCTTCATAGCAATCAGCCCCAGCATTTT. It encodes CATSFLQGPLHSNQPQHF.

This chain links TRBV18 with TRBJ2-1; 10 nucleotides agree with TRBD1. The CDR3 runs 14 residues. Germline V gives CDR1 KGHSH, CDR2 LQKENI. V lost 6 bases to trimming and J lost 5 bases; unmatched junction nucleotides: 4. The CDR3 nucleotides are TGTGCCAGCTCCCGCGGGACAGGGGACAATGAGCAGTTCTTC. Protein product: CASSRGTGDNEQFF.

This chain joins TRBV5-8 and TRBJ1-6; D is undetermined. Germline lookup yields CDR1 SGHTS and CDR2 YDEGEE. Trimming left V 2 bases short and J 7 bases short, with 10 bases between. The CDR3 sequence is 14 residues long. The CDR3 nucleotides are TGTGCCAGCAGCTTAAGGACTGGGAATTCACCCCTCCACTTT. This gives the protein CASSLRTGNSPLHF.

V usage is TRBV11-3 and J usage is TRBJ1-1; the D gene is possibly TRBD1 (6 bases). With 1 base removed from V and 1 base from J, the gap between germline ends came to 7 bases. This CDR3 region has 14 residues. Germline V lookup: CDR1 SGHNT, CDR2 YENEEA. The DNA for the CDR3 is TGTGCCAGCAGCTTAGGACAGGAGAACACTGAAGCTTTCTTT. Translated, it gives CASSLGQENTEAFF.

The chain recombines TRBV14 with TRBJ1-5; D call uncertain. Germline CDR1 and CDR2: SGHDN and FVKESK. Trimming took 1 base from V and 7 from J, leaving 8 bases between them. CDR3 size: 13 residues. CDR3 loop: CASSQARGQPQHF. The CDR3 DNA follows: TGTGCCAGCAGCCAAGCTCGGGGACAGCCCCAGCATTTT.

J is TRBJ1-5 and V is TRBV7-2; tentative D call: TRBD1 (5 bases). In germline, CDR1 is SGHTA, CDR2 FQGNSA. Trimming took 2 bases from V and 5 from J, leaving 10 bases between them. The CDR3 is 14 amino acids. The CDR3 loop is CASSLQGSDQPQHF. The CDR3 region has the DNA TGTGCCAGCAGCTTACAGGGTTCAGATCAGCCCCAGCATTTT.

The rearrangement uses TRBV27 and TRBJ1-4, with D perhaps matching TRBD1 (5 bases). The CDR3 sequence is 15 residues long. V was clipped by 2 bases and J by 7 bases, with 14 bases between them. Germline V lookup: CDR1 MNHEY, CDR2 SMNVEV (reference sequence). CDR3 in amino acids: CASSLARDGGEKLFF. The CDR3 region has the DNA TGTGCCAGCAGTTTAGCCAGGGACGGGGGTGAAAAACTGTTTTTT.

This rearrangement joins TRBV30 to TRBJ1-2; 7 bases are a match to TRBD1. V lost 3 bases to trimming and J lost 3 bases; unmatched junction nucleotides: 1. The germline CDR1 and CDR2 sequences are GTSNPN and SVGIG (reference sequence). The CDR3 has 12 residues. The CDR3 DNA sequence: TGTGCCTGGAGGGGACAGTACTATGGCTACACCTTC. Protein sequence: CAWRGQYYGYTF.

This clone has just a few counts. The chain is built from TRBV6-6 and TRBJ2-1; 10 bases are a match to TRBD2. The V gene's germline CDR1 is MNHNY and CDR2 SVGAGI (reference sequence). V was clipped by 6 bases and J by 8 bases; unmatched bases: 13. The length of the CDR3 is 16 residues. As DNA, the CDR3 is TGTGCCAGCAGAGGGCTAAGCGGGGGGGCTTCGGATGAGCAGTTCTTC. Amino acid sequence: CASRGLSGGASDEQFF.

This chain connects TRBV28 to TRBJ2-2; 7 nucleotides agree with TRBD2. V lost 5 bases to trimming and J lost 5 bases; unmatched junction nucleotides: 2. The CDR3 is 13 amino acids. The V gene's germline CDR1 is MDHEN and CDR2 SYDVKM. In DNA, the CDR3 is TGTGCCAGCAGTGGGAGGGCAACCGGGGAGCTGTTTTTT. Its translation: CASSGRATGELFF.

This sequence joins TRBV12-3 or TRBV12-4 and TRBJ1-3; no clear D gene. Deletions cut 5 bases from V and 2 bases from J, with 7 bases between. The CDR3 consists of 13 residues. The CDR3 sequence: CASSNTTGNTIYF. The CDR3 region has the DNA TGTGCCAGCAGTAACACTACTGGAAACACCATATATTTT.

This clone was seen many times. The chain employs TRBV5-6 and TRBJ1-2, with 9 nucleotides matching TRBD1. Germline CDR1 SGHDT, CDR2 YYEEEE. The V segment lost 3 bases and the J segment 8 bases; nucleotides outside the gene matches: 5. The length of the CDR3 is 13 residues. The CDR3 spells CASSSQGARGYTF. The CDR3 nucleotides read TGTGCCAGCAGCTCACAGGGGGCGCGAGGCTACACCTTC. Supplemented by reference TRBV5-6 and TRBJ1-2, the full variable domain reads DAGVTQSPTHLIKTRGQQVTLRCSPKSGHDTVSWYQQALGQGPQFIFQYYEEEERQRGNFPDRFSGHQFPNYSSELNVNALLLGDSALYLCASSSQGARGYTFGSGTRLTVV.

The chain couples TRBV3-1 (or the pseudogene TRBV3-2) to TRBJ1-2; no firm D call. CDR1 and CDR2 from the germline V gene are LGHDT and YNNKEL (reference sequence). This CDR3 spans 14 amino acids. With 4 bases removed from V and 5 bases from J, the gap between germline ends came to 14 bases. The CDR3 region is CASSPPGGWYGYTF. CDR3 nucleotide sequence: TGTGCCAGCAGCCCTCCGGGAGGATGGTATGGCTACACCTTC.

J is TRBJ1-1 and V is TRBV3-1 (or the pseudogene TRBV3-2); possible D gene TRBD1, 6 bases. This CDR3 is 14 amino acids long. Germline lookup yields CDR1 LGHDT and CDR2 YNNKEL (reference sequence). Trimming pared 1 base from V and 11 bases from J, leaving 17 bases between. The CDR3 sequence: CASSQASDSSGAFF. Written as DNA, the CDR3 is TGTGCCAGCAGCCAAGCCTCGGACAGTAGTGGGGCTTTCTTT.

The chain joins TRBV9 to TRBJ1-5; no clear D. Trimming removed 1 base from V and 5 bases from J, with 7 bases in between. Germline CDR1 SGDLS, CDR2 YYNGEE. CDR3 length: 13 amino acids. The CDR3 reads CASSVSGYQPQHF. The CDR3 DNA follows: TGTGCCAGCAGCGTAAGCGGCTATCAGCCCCAGCATTTT.

The chain carries TRBV28 and TRBJ2-7; D assignment may be TRBD1 or TRBD2 (5 bases each). Germline CDR1 MDHEN, CDR2 SYDVKM. Between the trimmed V and J ends, which lost 10 bases and 3 bases, there was a span of 13 bases. The CDR3 contains 12 residues. This CDR3 reads CATRGDNYEQYF. The CDR3 bases are TGTGCCACCAGAGGGGATAACTACGAGCAGTACTTC.

J is TRBJ2-5 and V is TRBV10-3; TRBD2 might be the D (5 bases). CDR1 is ENHRY, CDR2 SYGVKD, per germline. The V end lost 6 bases, the J end lost 1 base, and 9 bases lay between the germline ends. The CDR3 runs to 13 residues. CDR3 bases: TGTGCCATCAGCCCCGGGGTCCAAGAGACCCAGTACTTC. Translated: CAISPGVQETQYF.

The chain uses TRBV6-5 and TRBJ2-1; 9 bases are shared with TRBD2. After removal of 8 bases from V and 8 bases from J, the junction contained 1 base not matched to a gene. Looked up from germline, CDR1 is MNHEY and CDR2 is SVGAGI. This CDR3 has 11 residues. CDR3 nucleotides: TGTGCCAGCGAGCGGGGGGATGAGCAGTTCTTC. It encodes CASERGDEQFF.

The V gene is TRBV7-2, the J gene TRBJ2-3, with 7 bases identical to TRBD2. Germline CDR1 is SGHTA and CDR2 is FQGNSA. The ends lost 5 bases at V and 3 bases at J; junction bases unmatched: 8. CDR3 length: 15 residues. CDR3 coding DNA: TGTGCCAGCAGCCCCAGAACCGGGGGGACAGATACGCAGTATTTT. Translated, it gives CASSPRTGGTDTQYF.

Notes on this clone: Other DNA variants within this sample encode the same CDR3. The chain joins TRBV6-5 to TRBJ2-1; possibly TRBD1 for D (6 bases). V lost 0 bases and J lost 0, with 9 bases in between. This CDR3 has 16 amino acids. Germline CDR1 MNHEY, CDR2 SVGAGI. The CDR3 spells CASSYSRGGSYNEQFF. The CDR3 region has the DNA TGTGCCAGCAGTTACTCGCGAGGGGGCTCCTACAATGAGCAGTTCTTC.

The V and J genes are TRBV14 and TRBJ2-5, with D unresolved. V was clipped by 2 bases and J by 7 bases, with 5 bases between them. Germline V gene data show CDR1 as SGHDN and CDR2 as FVKESK. This CDR3 comprises 11 residues. The CDR3 DNA follows: TGTGCCAGCAGCCAATGGAGGACCCAGTACTTC. Protein sequence: CASSQWRTQYF.

This clone showed up just once. The genes are TRBV6-5 and TRBJ1-1; tentative D call: TRBD1 (5 bases). The CDR3 totals 13 residues. V lost 2 bases and J 10 bases, leaving 14 bases between the germline ends. Germline CDR1 and CDR2: MNHEY and SVGAGI. CDR3 sequence: CASSYPEGVLAFF. The CDR3 nucleotides read TGTGCCAGCAGTTACCCGGAAGGGGTTTTAGCTTTCTTT.